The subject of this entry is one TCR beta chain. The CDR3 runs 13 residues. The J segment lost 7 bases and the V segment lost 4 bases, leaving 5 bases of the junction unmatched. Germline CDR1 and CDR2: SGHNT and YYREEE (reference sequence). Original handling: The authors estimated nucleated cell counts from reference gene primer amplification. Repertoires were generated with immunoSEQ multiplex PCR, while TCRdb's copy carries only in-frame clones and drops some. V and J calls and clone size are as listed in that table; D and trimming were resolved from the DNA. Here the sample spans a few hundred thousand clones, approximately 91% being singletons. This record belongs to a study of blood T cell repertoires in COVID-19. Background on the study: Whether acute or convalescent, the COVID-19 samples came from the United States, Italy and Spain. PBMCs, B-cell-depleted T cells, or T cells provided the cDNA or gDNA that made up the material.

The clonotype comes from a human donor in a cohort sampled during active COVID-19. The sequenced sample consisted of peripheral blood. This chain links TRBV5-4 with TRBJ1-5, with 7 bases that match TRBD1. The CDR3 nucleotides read TGTGCCAGCAGCCGGGACAGCGGACAGCCCCAGCATTTT. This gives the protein CASSRDSGQPQHF.